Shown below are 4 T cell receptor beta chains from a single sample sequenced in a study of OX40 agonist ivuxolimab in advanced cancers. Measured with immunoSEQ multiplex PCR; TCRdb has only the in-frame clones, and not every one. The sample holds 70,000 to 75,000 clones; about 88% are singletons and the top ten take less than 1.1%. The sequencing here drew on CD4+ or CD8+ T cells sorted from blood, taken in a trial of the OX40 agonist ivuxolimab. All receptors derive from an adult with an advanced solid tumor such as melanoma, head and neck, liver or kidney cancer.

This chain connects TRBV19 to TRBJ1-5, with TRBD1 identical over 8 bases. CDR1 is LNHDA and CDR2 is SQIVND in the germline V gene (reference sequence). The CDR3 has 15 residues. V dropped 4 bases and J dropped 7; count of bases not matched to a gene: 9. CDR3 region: CASSTRQGTGQPQHF. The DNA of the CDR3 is TGTGCCAGTAGTACCCGACAGGGGACGGGGCAGCCCCAGCATTTT.

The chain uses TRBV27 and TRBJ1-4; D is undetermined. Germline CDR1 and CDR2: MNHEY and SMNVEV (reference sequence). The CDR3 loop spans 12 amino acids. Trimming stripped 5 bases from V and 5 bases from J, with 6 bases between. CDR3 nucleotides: TGTGCCAGCAGTGATAGAAATGAAAAACTGTTTTTT. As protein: CASSDRNEKLFF.

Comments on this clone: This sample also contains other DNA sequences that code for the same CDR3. The chain's CDR3 is CASSGYSTDTQYF. The CDR3 bases are TGTGCCAGCAGCGGGTACAGCACAGATACGCAGTATTTT. V is TRBV7-2 and J is TRBJ2-3; the D is unclear. Trimming shortened V by 5 bases and J by 0 bases, and 6 bases separated the two germline ends. CDR1 and CDR2 from the germline V gene are SGHTA and FQGNSA. This CDR3 region has 13 residues. Together with reference TRBV7-2 and TRBJ2-3, the CDR3 gives the full variable domain: GAGVSQSPSNKVTEKGKDVELRCDPISGHTALYWYRQSLGQGLEFLIYFQGNSAPDKSGLPSDRFSAERTGGSVSTLTIQRTQQEDSAVYLCASSGYSTDTQYFGPGTRLTVL.

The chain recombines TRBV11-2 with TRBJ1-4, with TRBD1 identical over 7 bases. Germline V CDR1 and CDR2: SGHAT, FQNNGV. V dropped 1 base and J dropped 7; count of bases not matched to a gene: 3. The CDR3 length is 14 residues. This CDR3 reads CASSLGQGREKLFF. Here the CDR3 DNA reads TGTGCCAGCAGCTTAGGACAGGGACGTGAAAAACTGTTTTTT.